This is a list of T cell receptor beta chains from one sample in a study of cytomegalovirus exposure and HLA in healthy donors. Libraries were prepared by immunoSEQ multiplex PCR; TCRdb keeps only in-frame clonotypes and omits some of them. Among 100,000 or so clones, 69% were seen once, and the ten largest hold around 3.5%. The sample consisted of PBMCs. Receptors originate from a man aged 25-45 years in good health and CMV-seronegative. Both conserved end residues are part of each CDR3. The D gene is left open where the match is weak. A clone size is listed for some rows: how often the clone was seen (once, few, many), or a class if it is expanded.

d_call | j_call | clone_size | v_call | cdr3_aa | cdr3_nt
TRBD2 | TRBJ2-4 | - | TRBV30 | CAWSREGNIQYF | TGTGCCTGGAGTAGGGAGGGAAACATTCAGTACTTC
TRBD1 | TRBJ2-6 | - | TRBV5-6 | CASSLRQGFTGANVLTF | TGTGCCAGCAGCCTAAGACAGGGTTTCACTGGGGCCAACGTCCTGACTTTC
TRBD1 | TRBJ1-1 | - | TRBV2 | CASGRDRGFTSEAFF | TGTGCCAGCGGACGGGACAGGGGGTTTACATCTGAAGCTTTCTTT
- | TRBJ2-5 | - | TRBV6-4 | CASRSSQGWRETQYF | TGTGCCAGCAGGTCTTCTCAGGGATGGCGGGAGACCCAGTACTTC
TRBD2 | TRBJ2-3 | - | TRBV7-2 | CASSPLAGTADTQYF | TGTGCCAGCAGCCCACTAGCGGGAACCGCAGATACGCAGTATTTT
- | TRBJ2-1 | - | TRBV5-1 | CASSLATDNEQFF | TGCGCCAGCAGCTTGGCGACAGACAATGAGCAGTTCTTC
TRBD1 | TRBJ2-7 | - | TRBV6-1 | CASSERQGTYEQYF | TGTGCCAGCAGTGAGAGACAGGGCACCTACGAGCAGTACTTC
TRBD1 | TRBJ2-2 | - | TRBV4-1 | CASSQLTGASGELFF | TGCGCCAGCAGCCAGCTGACAGGGGCGTCCGGGGAGCTGTTTTTT
- | TRBJ2-1 | - | TRBV6-5 | CASSPPHTLYNEQFF | TGTGCCAGCTCCCCCCCCCACACACTATACAATGAGCAGTTCTTC
- | TRBJ2-3 | - | TRBV9 | CASSVSGRGTDTQYF | TGTGCCAGCAGCGTTTCCGGAAGGGGGACAGATACGCAGTATTTT
TRBD2 | TRBJ2-5 | - | TRBV5-4 | CASSDSGRGETQYF | TGTGCCAGCAGCGATAGCGGGAGAGGAGAGACCCAGTACTTC
- | TRBJ1-4 | - | TRBV30 | CAWSVRVYEKLFF | TGTGCCTGGAGTGTACGGGTATATGAAAAACTGTTTTTT
TRBD2 | TRBJ2-1 | - | TRBV4-1 | CASSQGMTSAYNEQFF | TGCGCCAGCAGCCAAGGGATGACTAGCGCATACAATGAGCAGTTCTTC
TRBD1 | TRBJ2-7 | - | TRBV15 | CATSRVGNGDRRREQYF | TGTGCCACCAGCAGGGTTGGAAACGGGGACAGACGGCGAGAGCAGTACTTC
TRBD1 | TRBJ2-4 | - | TRBV29-1 | CSVDAGTGGSKNSQYF | TGCAGCGTTGATGCAGGGACAGGGGGCTCCAAAAACAGTCAGTACTTC
- | TRBJ1-2 | - | TRBV18 | CASSAVNYGYTF | TGTGCCAGCTCAGCGGTGAACTATGGCTACACCTTC
- | TRBJ1-1 | - | TRBV27 | CASSLLQAETEAFF | TGTGCCAGCAGTTTATTACAGGCGGAAACTGAAGCTTTCTTT
- | TRBJ1-4 | - | TRBV28 | CASQGRGPNEKLFF | TGTGCCAGCCAAGGGAGGGGACCAAATGAAAAACTGTTTTTT
- | TRBJ1-1 | - | TRBV7-7 | CASSHNGTGFKAVAFF | TGTGCTAGCAGCCATAACGGTACAGGGTTTAAGGCTGTAGCTTTCTTT
- | TRBJ1-1 | - | TRBV2 | CAGRVFTEAFF | TGTGCCGGGCGGGTCTTTACTGAAGCTTTCTTT
- | TRBJ2-7 | - | TRBV6-5 | CASRQLGRAYEQYF | TGTGCCAGCAGACAACTAGGACGGGCCTACGAGCAGTACTTC
TRBD1 | TRBJ2-2 | - | TRBV28 | CASRPQGQGTGELFF | TGTGCCAGCAGACCTCAGGGACAGGGTACCGGGGAGCTGTTTTTT
- | TRBJ2-5 | once | TRBV2 | CASSEGQGLETQYF | TGTGCCAGCAGTGAAGGACAGGGACTAGAGACCCAGTACTTC
- | TRBJ2-3 | - | TRBV25-1 | CASTSPLDTQYF | TGTGCCAGCACCTCTCCACTAGATACGCAGTATTTT
- | TRBJ1-5 | - | TRBV6-5 | CASSPRSQNQPQHF | TGTGCCAGCAGTCCTCGGAGCCAGAATCAGCCCCAGCATTTT
TRBD1 | TRBJ1-4 | - | TRBV5-1 | CASSLGDRTVEKLFF | TGCGCCAGCAGCTTGGGGGACAGGACAGTAGAAAAACTGTTTTTT
TRBD2 | TRBJ2-1 | - | TRBV29-1 | CSVEGFGTSGYNEQFF | TGCAGCGTTGAAGGATTCGGGACTAGCGGTTACAATGAGCAGTTCTTC
TRBD1 | TRBJ2-2 | - | TRBV6-6 | CASSYGTGGTGELFF | TGTGCCAGCAGTTACGGGACAGGGGGCACCGGGGAGCTGTTTTTT
- | TRBJ2-2 | - | TRBV7-2 | CASSPPGGREELFF | TGTGCCAGCAGTCCTCCGGGGGGCAGGGAGGAGCTGTTTTTT
TRBD2 | TRBJ2-5 | - | TRBV14 | CASSRLAGVGGQETQYF | TGTGCCAGCAGCCGACTAGCGGGAGTGGGGGGTCAAGAGACCCAGTACTTC
- | TRBJ2-1 | - | TRBV5-6 | CASSNYREQFF | TGTGCCAGCAGCAACTACCGTGAGCAGTTCTTC
- | TRBJ2-1 | - | TRBV27 | CASSSTRAANEQFF | TGTGCCAGCAGTTCCACGAGGGCCGCAAATGAGCAGTTCTTC
- | TRBJ2-2 | - | TRBV7-3 | CASSPSGINTGELFF | TGTGCCAGCAGCCCTTCCGGGATAAACACCGGGGAGCTGTTTTTT
TRBD1 | TRBJ1-1 | few | TRBV30 | CAWSPRQSRRLRGLTEAFF | TGTGCCTGGAGTCCCCGCCAAAGCCGACGACTGAGGGGGCTCACTGAAGCTTTCTTT
TRBD1 | TRBJ1-1 | - | TRBV5-1 | CASSLGTGNTEAFF | TGCGCCAGCAGCTTGGGGACAGGGAACACTGAAGCTTTCTTT
TRBD1 | TRBJ1-2 | - | TRBV27 | CASRGGQGAGGYTF | TGTGCCAGCAGGGGGGGACAGGGGGCGGGTGGCTACACCTTC
TRBD1 | TRBJ1-5 | few | TRBV28 | CASSPRQGAGNQPQHF | TGTGCCAGCAGTCCTAGACAGGGGGCAGGCAATCAGCCCCAGCATTTT
TRBD2 | TRBJ2-1 | few | TRBV7-9 | CSSSPLAGKGLEQFF | TGTTCCAGCAGCCCTCTAGCGGGAAAAGGTCTTGAGCAGTTCTTC
- | TRBJ1-2 | - | TRBV4-3 | CASSQSNIGYGYTF | TGCGCCAGCAGCCAAAGCAATATCGGCTATGGCTACACCTTC
TRBD2 | TRBJ2-2 | - | TRBV28 | CASSFLAGGPRELFF | TGTGCCAGCAGTTTTCTAGCGGGAGGGCCTCGGGAGCTGTTTTTT
TRBD2 | TRBJ2-1 | - | TRBV7-3 | CASSRSLADYNEQFF | TGTGCCAGCAGCCGTTCCCTAGCGGACTACAATGAGCAGTTCTTC
TRBD1 | TRBJ2-7 | - | TRBV6-6 | CASSRTGGKQYF | TGTGCCAGCAGTCGAACAGGGGGCAAGCAGTACTTC
- | TRBJ2-7 | few | TRBV7-2 | CASSLGGTYEQYF | TGTGCCAGCAGCTTGGGCGGGACCTACGAGCAGTACTTC
TRBD1 | TRBJ2-5 | once | TRBV7-2 | CASSLTGGSETQYF | TGTGCCAGCAGCTTAACAGGGGGCTCGGAGACCCAGTACTTC
TRBD2 | TRBJ2-2 | - | TRBV7-9 | CASSAGTSQNGELFF | TGTGCCAGCAGCGCCGGGACTAGCCAAAACGGGGAGCTGTTTTTT
TRBD1 | TRBJ1-1 | - | TRBV6-5 | CASSFGQGVMNTEAFF | TGTGCCAGCAGTTTCGGACAGGGGGTGATGAACACTGAAGCTTTCTTT
TRBD1 | TRBJ1-1 | - | TRBV2 | CASSTGGKTEAFF | TGTGCCAGCTCGACAGGGGGCAAAACTGAAGCTTTCTTT
TRBD2 | TRBJ2-7 | few | TRBV6-1 | CASSEVPLAGGYEQYF | TGTGCCAGCAGTGAAGTTCCCCTAGCGGGAGGCTACGAGCAGTACTTC